This note documents a single T cell receptor (beta chain) sequence. In the authors' methods: Researchers report that nucleated cell counts were estimated from reference gene primer amplification. The assay was immunoSEQ multiplex PCR, and TCRdb's table has in-frame clones only and misses some. V and J calls and clone size come straight from that table; D and trimming were deduced from the DNA. The sample holds 200,000 to 250,000 clones; about 86% are singletons and the top ten take over 2.5%. CDR1 is SGHVS and CDR2 is FQNEAQ in the germline V gene. With 1 base removed from V and 5 bases from J, the gap between germline ends came to 14 bases. CDR3 length: 16 amino acids. The sample originates from a study of blood T cell repertoires in COVID-19. The wider study: Donors in the United States, Italy and Spain gave samples during acute or convalescent COVID-19. The cDNA or gDNA used as material had been derived from T cells, B-cell-depleted T cells, or PBMCs.

The chain uses TRBV7-8 and TRBJ2-2; tentative D call: TRBD2 (5 bases). Source material: peripheral blood. This clonotype was sampled from a woman younger than 45 who had recovered from COVID-19. CDR3 region: CASSLDQRVGTGELFF. The CDR3 DNA follows: TGTGCCAGCAGCTTAGATCAGAGGGTGGGAACCGGGGAGCTGTTTTTT.